A selection of T cell receptor beta chains follows, all from one sample in a study of T cells in Graves' hyperthyroidism and ophthalmopathy. TCRdb reanalysed the multiplex PCR reads using MiXCR and keeps one entry per CDR3 protein. The table lists about 500,000 distinct CDR3 sequences, about 16% of them singletons. The sample was blood. The receptors stem from a woman in her 30s with Graves' ophthalmopathy. Both conserved end residues are part of each CDR3. Fields, in order: D gene, V gene, clone size, J gene, CDR3 DNA, CDR3 protein. The D gene is left open where the match is weak. Clone size, where shown, is once, few, many, or a class for clones that have expanded.

D gene: TRBD1
V gene: TRBV28
clone size: .
J gene: TRBJ2-7
CDR3 DNA: TGTGCCAGCCGGGGAGTCGTACAGGGGGCGCGACTAGCTGACGCCTACGAGCAGTACTTC
CDR3 protein: CASRGVVQGARLADAYEQYF

D gene: .
V gene: TRBV7-9
clone size: .
J gene: TRBJ1-5
CDR3 DNA: TGTGCCAGCAGCTCTAGTAGTCAGCCCCAGCATTTT
CDR3 protein: CASSSSSQPQHF

D gene: .
V gene: TRBV10-3
clone size: many
J gene: TRBJ2-3
CDR3 DNA: TGTGCCATCAGTGAGTCGATGGTTTCGGGATCTAGCACAGATACGCAGTATTTT
CDR3 protein: CAISESMVSGSSTDTQYF

D gene: .
V gene: TRBV19
clone size: .
J gene: TRBJ1-1
CDR3 DNA: TGTGCCAGTAGTATAGAGCCGGGGAGGAGGACTGAAGCTTTCTTT
CDR3 protein: CASSIEPGRRTEAFF

D gene: .
V gene: TRBV7-2
clone size: .
J gene: TRBJ2-3
CDR3 DNA: TGTGCCAGCAGCTTGTTGACAGCCTCCACAGATACGCAGTATTTT
CDR3 protein: CASSLLTASTDTQYF

D gene: .
V gene: TRBV6-1
clone size: .
J gene: TRBJ1-5
CDR3 DNA: TGTGCCAGCAACCTCCCAGGGTTTCAGCCCCAGCATTTT
CDR3 protein: CASNLPGFQPQHF

D gene: .
V gene: TRBV4-3
clone size: few
J gene: TRBJ1-2
CDR3 DNA: TGCGCCAGCAGCTTGTTTTTGGGGACACAACGACCGGATCGCGGCTACACCTTC
CDR3 protein: CASSLFLGTQRPDRGYTF

D gene: TRBD1
V gene: TRBV3-1
clone size: .
J gene: TRBJ2-5
CDR3 DNA: TGTGCCAGCAGCCAAGTTTTGGGACAGGTAGCCCCTAAAGAGACCCAGTACTTC
CDR3 protein: CASSQVLGQVAPKETQYF

D gene: .
V gene: TRBV7-3
clone size: many
J gene: TRBJ2-2
CDR3 DNA: TGTGCCAGCAGCTTAACGTCAACGGCCAGGCTGAACACCGGGGAGCTGTTTTTT
CDR3 protein: CASSLTSTARLNTGELFF

D gene: TRBD1
V gene: TRBV5-1
clone size: .
J gene: TRBJ2-7
CDR3 DNA: TGCGCCAGCAGCGAGGGACAGGGGATGTACGAGCAGTACTTC
CDR3 protein: CASSEGQGMYEQYF

D gene: .
V gene: TRBV12-3/TRBV12-4
clone size: many
J gene: TRBJ2-1
CDR3 DNA: TGTGCCAGCAGCCCTAAGGCTTCTTTTTCCAATGAGCAGTTCTTC
CDR3 protein: CASSPKASFSNEQFF

D gene: TRBD2
V gene: TRBV20-1
clone size: many
J gene: TRBJ2-3
CDR3 DNA: TGCAGTGCCCCGTTCGGACTAGCGTCGAGCACAGATACGCAGTATTTT
CDR3 protein: CSAPFGLASSTDTQYF

D gene: TRBD1
V gene: TRBV5-1
clone size: .
J gene: TRBJ2-1
CDR3 DNA: TGCGCCAGCAGCCGTTCCTGGGACAGGGGAGTTGACAATGAGCAGTTCTTC
CDR3 protein: CASSRSWDRGVDNEQFF

D gene: .
V gene: TRBV5-1
clone size: many
J gene: TRBJ2-2
CDR3 DNA: TGCGCCAGCAGCTCCAACATAGCGGGGGAGCTGTTTTTT
CDR3 protein: CASSSNIAGELFF

D gene: .
V gene: TRBV10-3
clone size: few
J gene: TRBJ2-3
CDR3 DNA: TGTGCCATCAGCACGGATGCTACTAGCACAGATACGCAGTATTTT
CDR3 protein: CAISTDATSTDTQYF

D gene: TRBD2
V gene: TRBV7-9
clone size: few
J gene: TRBJ2-7
CDR3 DNA: TGTGCCAGCAGCTTAGGGTGGACTAGCGAGTACGAGCAGTACTTC
CDR3 protein: CASSLGWTSEYEQYF

D gene: .
V gene: TRBV2
clone size: few
J gene: TRBJ1-3
CDR3 DNA: TGTGCCAGCACTCAATCTCAAGGGGGATGGGGCGCTGGAAACACCATATATTTT
CDR3 protein: CASTQSQGGWGAGNTIYF

D gene: TRBD2
V gene: TRBV6-1
clone size: many
J gene: TRBJ2-7
CDR3 DNA: TGTGCCAGCAGCTTTAGCGGGAACGAGCAGTACTTC
CDR3 protein: CASSFSGNEQYF

D gene: TRBD1
V gene: TRBV27
clone size: many
J gene: TRBJ1-4
CDR3 DNA: TGTGCCAGCAGTTTCGGGCAGGGGGCAGCTAATGAAAAACTGTTTTTT
CDR3 protein: CASSFGQGAANEKLFF

D gene: .
V gene: TRBV28
clone size: many
J gene: TRBJ2-6
CDR3 DNA: TGTGCCAGCAGTTTATCCAGGGAGGATTACTCTGGGGCCAACGTCCTGACTTTC
CDR3 protein: CASSLSREDYSGANVLTF

D gene: TRBD2
V gene: TRBV29-1
clone size: few
J gene: TRBJ2-1
CDR3 DNA: TGCAGCGTTGAAGATCCGCGACTAGCGGGAAACTACAATGAGCAGTTCTTC
CDR3 protein: CSVEDPRLAGNYNEQFF

D gene: TRBD1
V gene: TRBV19
clone size: few
J gene: TRBJ1-2
CDR3 DNA: TGTGCCAGTAGTCTGAGATCAGGGGGATATGGCTACACCTTC
CDR3 protein: CASSLRSGGYGYTF

D gene: .
V gene: TRBV7-9
clone size: many
J gene: TRBJ2-1
CDR3 DNA: TGTGCCAGCAGCCCCAAGGGGGGGCTCTACAATGAGCAGTTCTTC
CDR3 protein: CASSPKGGLYNEQFF

D gene: TRBD2
V gene: TRBV28
clone size: many
J gene: TRBJ2-7
CDR3 DNA: TGTGCCAGCAGTTTGGTGGTTTCGGGGAGGGCCCCGTGGGAGCAGTACTTC
CDR3 protein: CASSLVVSGRAPWEQYF

D gene: .
V gene: TRBV18
clone size: .
J gene: TRBJ1-5
CDR3 DNA: TGTGCCAGCTCACCAGCTCAGCCCCAGCATTTT
CDR3 protein: CASSPAQPQHF

D gene: TRBD2
V gene: TRBV28
clone size: many
J gene: TRBJ2-7
CDR3 DNA: TGTGCCAGCAGTCCCCCTAAGCTAGCGGGGATCTACGAGCAGTACTTC
CDR3 protein: CASSPPKLAGIYEQYF

D gene: TRBD2
V gene: TRBV20-1
clone size: few
J gene: TRBJ2-3
CDR3 DNA: TGCAGTGCTAGAGTCTATCGGGCGGGAGGGCCAAGAGGAGATACGCAGTATTTT
CDR3 protein: CSARVYRAGGPRGDTQYF

D gene: TRBD2
V gene: TRBV6-1
clone size: many
J gene: TRBJ2-1
CDR3 DNA: TGTGCCGCAAGAGGGGCGGGAGGTGGGGATGAGCAGTTCTTC
CDR3 protein: CAARGAGGGDEQFF

D gene: .
V gene: TRBV25-1
clone size: .
J gene: TRBJ1-4
CDR3 DNA: TGTGCCAGCATCGAGGAAGAGAATGAAAAACTGTTTTTT
CDR3 protein: CASIEEENEKLFF

D gene: .
V gene: TRBV20-1
clone size: few
J gene: TRBJ1-5
CDR3 DNA: TGCAGTGCCCGGGGGGACACCAATCAGCCCCAGCATTTT
CDR3 protein: CSARGDTNQPQHF

D gene: TRBD1
V gene: TRBV15
clone size: few
J gene: TRBJ1-4
CDR3 DNA: TGTGCCACTAGGAGGACAGGGGGCCAGTATGAAAAACTGTTTTTT
CDR3 protein: CATRRTGGQYEKLFF

D gene: .
V gene: TRBV4-1
clone size: .
J gene: TRBJ2-5
CDR3 DNA: TGTGCCAGCAGCCAAGGCAGGGTCGGGCAAGAGACCCAGTACTTC
CDR3 protein: CASSQGRVGQETQYF

D gene: TRBD2
V gene: TRBV7-6
clone size: few
J gene: TRBJ2-1
CDR3 DNA: TGTGCCAGCAGCTTGCCGGGACTAGCGGGAGTTGGCTCCTACAATGAGCAGTTCTTC
CDR3 protein: CASSLPGLAGVGSYNEQFF

D gene: .
V gene: TRBV11-2
clone size: many
J gene: TRBJ2-1
CDR3 DNA: TGTGCCAGCAGCCCACCGACGGCAGGACACAATGAGCAGTTCTTC
CDR3 protein: CASSPPTAGHNEQFF

D gene: TRBD2
V gene: TRBV7-2
clone size: many
J gene: TRBJ2-1
CDR3 DNA: TGTGCCAGCAGCTTAGTTAGGACTAGCGGGAGTAGTGAGCAGTTCTTC
CDR3 protein: CASSLVRTSGSSEQFF

D gene: .
V gene: TRBV29-1
clone size: .
J gene: TRBJ2-1
CDR3 DNA: TGCGCCGCGGTCGGGAGTCGCAATGAGCAGTTCTTC
CDR3 protein: CAAVGSRNEQFF

D gene: .
V gene: TRBV5-1
clone size: .
J gene: TRBJ2-7
CDR3 DNA: TGCGCCAGCAGCTTTACGACAGCCTACGAGCAGTACTTC
CDR3 protein: CASSFTTAYEQYF

D gene: .
V gene: TRBV7-9
clone size: .
J gene: TRBJ1-5
CDR3 DNA: TGTGCCAGCAGCTTAGGTGTTCAGAACAATCAGCCCCAGCATTTT
CDR3 protein: CASSLGVQNNQPQHF

D gene: .
V gene: TRBV2
clone size: few
J gene: TRBJ2-7
CDR3 DNA: TGTGCCACCGTAGGGAGTCGATACGAGCAGTACTTC
CDR3 protein: CATVGSRYEQYF

D gene: .
V gene: TRBV28
clone size: .
J gene: TRBJ2-6
CDR3 DNA: TGTGCCAGCAACCCACCACCGCGGCCCTCTGGGGCCAACGTCCTGACTTTC
CDR3 protein: CASNPPPRPSGANVLTF

D gene: TRBD1
V gene: TRBV18
clone size: many
J gene: TRBJ2-7
CDR3 DNA: TGTGCCAGCTCACCACCACAGGGGTCCTCCTACGAGCAGTACTTC
CDR3 protein: CASSPPQGSSYEQYF

D gene: .
V gene: TRBV6-2/TRBV6-3
clone size: .
J gene: TRBJ2-7
CDR3 DNA: TGTGCCAGCAATAGACCGAGCTCCTACGAGCAGTACTTC
CDR3 protein: CASNRPSSYEQYF

D gene: .
V gene: TRBV3-1
clone size: many
J gene: TRBJ1-3
CDR3 DNA: TGTGCCAGCAGCCACAGACGTCGAGTGGAAACTGGAAACACCATATATTTT
CDR3 protein: CASSHRRRVETGNTIYF

D gene: TRBD1
V gene: TRBV11-2
clone size: many
J gene: TRBJ1-2
CDR3 DNA: TGTGCCAGCAGTTCGAGCGGGACAGGGATTGCTGGCTACACCTTC
CDR3 protein: CASSSSGTGIAGYTF

D gene: TRBD2
V gene: TRBV11-2
clone size: many
J gene: TRBJ2-4
CDR3 DNA: TGTGCCAGCAGCTTAGGGACTCTAGCGGCAGGGTACATTCAGTACTTC
CDR3 protein: CASSLGTLAAGYIQYF

D gene: .
V gene: TRBV4-2
clone size: .
J gene: TRBJ1-5
CDR3 DNA: TGTGCCAGCAGCCAATCTGGCAGGCTGAGTCAGCCCCAGCATTTT
CDR3 protein: CASSQSGRLSQPQHF

D gene: .
V gene: TRBV7-9
clone size: .
J gene: TRBJ1-5
CDR3 DNA: TGTGCCAGCAGCCCTTCCGAGTGGACGAGGAGCAATCAGCCCCAGCATTTT
CDR3 protein: CASSPSEWTRSNQPQHF

D gene: .
V gene: TRBV20-1
clone size: many
J gene: TRBJ2-1
CDR3 DNA: TGCAGTGCTAGAGCGAGGGGACCCTACAATGAGCAGTTCTTC
CDR3 protein: CSARARGPYNEQFF

D gene: .
V gene: TRBV6-2/TRBV6-3
clone size: many
J gene: TRBJ2-5
CDR3 DNA: TGTGCCAGCAGTTACTTGGCGGGGGAGACCCAGTACTTC
CDR3 protein: CASSYLAGETQYF

D gene: .
V gene: TRBV12-3/TRBV12-4
clone size: .
J gene: TRBJ2-2
CDR3 DNA: TGTGCCAGCAGTTTCTCGTGGCGGGTGAGCACCGGGGAGCTGTTTTTT
CDR3 protein: CASSFSWRVSTGELFF

D gene: TRBD2
V gene: TRBV10-3
clone size: .
J gene: TRBJ2-1
CDR3 DNA: TGTGCCATCAGTCGAGGACTAGCGGGAGGCTCTTATGAGCAGTTCTTC
CDR3 protein: CAISRGLAGGSYEQFF

D gene: TRBD1
V gene: TRBV28
clone size: many
J gene: TRBJ2-1
CDR3 DNA: TGTGCCAGTACGGGACAGGGGTTCAATGAGCAGTTCTTC
CDR3 protein: CASTGQGFNEQFF